Presented here are 19 T cell receptor beta chains from one specimen sequenced in a study of CD8 T cells in Susac syndrome. A quantity of about 0.45 to 1 ug RNA underwent reverse transcription using random hexamers. TCRdb fed the immunoSEQ multiplex PCR reads into MiXCR, producing one record per CDR3 protein. There are hundreds of thousands of distinct CDR3 sequences in the sample; more than 75% occur only once, and over 0.095% lies in the top ten. Material: CD8+ T cells from PBMCs. Receptors were obtained from a human donor with multiple sclerosis.

This CDR3 reads CASTPPGRDRPYNEQFF. CDR3 DNA sequence: TGTGCCAGCACCCCCCCGGGGCGGGACAGGCCATACAATGAGCAGTTCTTC. V and J are TRBV5-4 and TRBJ2-1, with 8 bases lining up with TRBD1. The CDR3 is made up of 17 amino acids. The V and J ends lost 6 bases and 4 bases, in that order; junction bases with no gene match: 15. Germline-derived CDR1 and CDR2 are SGHNT and YYREEE (reference sequence).

V gene TRBV12-5 combines with J gene TRBJ1-1; a possible D gene is TRBD1 (6 bases). The CDR3 sequence is 16 residues long. Trimming took off 4 bases at V and 6 bases at J, with 21 bases between the two ends. CDR1 LGHNT and CDR2 FRNRAP come from the germline V gene. The DNA of the CDR3 is TGTGCTAGTGGTTCCCCTTACGGACAGCTAGGGTCTGAAGCTTTCTTT. Amino acid sequence: CASGSPYGQLGSEAFF.

This chain joins TRBV7-3 and TRBJ2-1; 13 bases map to TRBD2. The trim removed 5 bases at V and 10 bases at J, leaving 11 bases unmatched. In germline, CDR1 is SGHTA, CDR2 FQGTGA. The CDR3 consists of 16 residues. The CDR3 reads CASSLLTSGRFSEQFF. DNA of the CDR3: TGTGCCAGCAGCCTGTTGACTAGCGGGAGGTTCAGCGAGCAGTTCTTC. The full variable domain, with the rest looked up from reference TRBV7-3 and TRBJ2-1, is GAGVSQTPSNKVTEKGKYVELRCDPISGHTALYWYRQSLGQGPEFLIYFQGTGAADDSGLPNDRFFAVRPEGSVSTLKIQRTERGDSAVYLCASSLLTSGRFSEQFFGPGTRLTVL.

This chain uses TRBV15 with TRBJ2-5; TRBD1 or TRBD2 may be the D gene (6 bases each). Gene TRBJ2-7 matches the end of the DNA better, so the J call may be wrong. The CDR3 extends over 15 amino acids. Germline CDR1 reads LNHNV; CDR2 reads YYDKDF (reference sequence). The CDR3 DNA follows: TGTGCCACCAGCAGAGTGAGGGGGGCAGGAAACGAGCAGTACTTC. This translates into CATSRVRGAGNEQYF.

Only one count was recorded for this clonotype. The V and J genes are TRBV7-9 and TRBJ2-5; D remains ambiguous. This CDR3 region has 14 residues. CDR1 and CDR2 (germline): SEHNR, FQNEAQ (reference sequence). Trimming left V 1 base short and J 7 bases short, with 13 bases between. The CDR3 coding sequence is TGTGCCAGCAGCTTAGTGAATGCGGCAATGACCCAGTACTTC. Translated, it gives CASSLVNAAMTQYF.

This rearrangement joins TRBV4-1 to TRBJ1-1; D is ambiguous. The CDR3 length is 15 residues. V was cut by 0 bases and J by 0 bases, with 8 bases left in between. Germline lookup yields CDR1 MGHRA and CDR2 YSYEKL. The CDR3: CASSQDFGMNTEAFF. In nucleotides, the CDR3 is TGCGCCAGCAGCCAAGATTTTGGGATGAACACTGAAGCTTTCTTT.

V usage is TRBV19 and J usage is TRBJ2-7; 12 positions agree with TRBD2. The CDR3 sequence is 13 residues long. Germline assignment: CDR1 LNHDA and CDR2 SQIVND (reference sequence). J lost 2 bases, V lost 9 bases, and 2 bases had no gene match. For the CDR3, the DNA is TGTGCCAGCCGGACTAGCGGGACCTACGAGCAGTACTTC. Translating it yields CASRTSGTYEQYF.

This clonotype was recorded only once. V is TRBV29-1 and J is TRBJ1-5; D unclear. V dropped 4 bases and J dropped 4 bases, with 14 bases sitting between them. This CDR3 is built from 14 residues. Germline V gene lookup returns CDR1 SQVTM and CDR2 ANQGSEA. CDR3 in amino acids: CSVGREGPNQPQHF. The DNA of the CDR3 is TGCAGCGTTGGGAGGGAGGGTCCTAATCAGCCCCAGCATTTT.

This clonotype was seen a handful of times. This chain connects TRBV7-9 to TRBJ2-7; D tentatively reads TRBD1 or TRBD2 (5 bases each). Between the trimmed V and J ends, which lost 11 bases and 3 bases, there was a span of 14 bases. This CDR3 region has 12 residues. The germline V gene encodes CDR1 SEHNR and CDR2 FQNEAQ (reference sequence). CDR3 loop: CAGSGRHYEQYF. The CDR3 DNA is TGTGCCGGATCGGGACGACACTACGAGCAGTACTTC.

This rearrangement joins TRBV9 to TRBJ2-1; 11 bases are a match to TRBD1. J was trimmed by 3 bases and V by 4 bases; bases with no gene match: 6. Looked up from germline, CDR1 is SGDLS and CDR2 is YYNGEE. The CDR3 is 16 amino acids. The CDR3, as DNA: TGTGCCAGCAGCCGCTCCGGGACAGGGGGCTACAATGAGCAGTTCTTC. It codes for CASSRSGTGGYNEQFF.

This clonotype was observed a single time. This sequence joins TRBV14 and TRBJ2-1; D remains unclear. CDR1 SGHDN and CDR2 FVKESK come from the germline V gene. The V end lost 4 bases, the J end lost 4 bases, and 11 bases lay between the germline ends. This CDR3 is 14 amino acids long. As DNA, the CDR3 is TGTGCCAGCAGCCCACCCCAAGGGTACAATGAGCAGTTCTTC. Translating it yields CASSPPQGYNEQFF.

V gene TRBV5-1 combines with J gene TRBJ1-1; 8 nucleotides agree with TRBD1. The V gene end was trimmed by 0 bases and the J gene end by 0 bases; junction bases not matched to a gene: 4. This CDR3 comprises 16 residues. The V gene's germline CDR1 is SGHRS and CDR2 YFSETQ. The CDR3 region is CASSLGQGPLNTEAFF. For the CDR3, the DNA is TGCGCCAGCAGCTTGGGACAGGGGCCTTTGAACACTGAAGCTTTCTTT.

The V call is TRBV5-1, the J call TRBJ2-2, with D tentatively TRBD1 (5 bases). The CDR3 length is 15 residues. Germline lookup yields CDR1 SGHRS and CDR2 YFSETQ. Trimming took off 1 base at V and 2 bases at J, with 9 bases between the two ends. CDR3 coding DNA: TGCGCCAGCAGCTTGATAGGGGAAAACACCGGGGAGCTGTTTTTT. Its protein is CASSLIGENTGELFF. The variable domain in full, with the rest retrieved from reference TRBV5-1 and TRBJ2-2, is KAGVTQTPRYLIKTRGQQVTLSCSPISGHRSVSWYQQTPGQGLQFLFEYFSETQRNKGNFPGRFSGRQFSNSRSEMNVSTLELGDSALYLCASSLIGENTGELFFGEGSRLTVL.

The chain employs TRBV2 and TRBJ2-7; tentative D call: TRBD1 (6 bases). The length of the CDR3 is 13 residues. CDR1 and CDR2 (germline): SNHLY, FYNNEI. V lost 8 bases and J lost 6, with 17 bases in between. DNA of the CDR3: TGTGCCAGCTCTCCTACAGGGTCAAGCGAGCAGTACTTC. Protein sequence: CASSPTGSSEQYF.

This clonotype appeared once. V and J are TRBV19 and TRBJ1-5; no firm D call. The CDR3 is 15 residues long. Germline CDR1 LNHDA, CDR2 SQIVND (reference sequence). Trimming left V 3 bases short and J 0 bases short, with 9 bases between. The CDR3 DNA is TGTGCCAGTAGTATCGATGATTATAGCAATCAGCCCCAGCATTTT. It yields the protein CASSIDDYSNQPQHF.

The chain has TRBV28 and TRBJ2-5; a possible D gene is TRBD2 (6 bases). Germline loops: CDR1 MDHEN, CDR2 SYDVKM. The CDR3 sequence is 13 residues long. V gave up 8 bases and J gave up 10 bases, with 20 bases separating them. DNA for the CDR3: TGTGCCAGCCTGGAGGGGCCCCTTTTTGGCCAGTACTTC. It translates to CASLEGPLFGQYF.

This clonotype came up a few times. This chain joins TRBV28 and TRBJ2-2, with D possibly being TRBD1 or TRBD2 (5 bases each). Per the germline V gene, CDR1 is MDHEN and CDR2 is SYDVKM. This CDR3 contains 15 residues. Trimming took off 5 bases at V and 0 bases at J, with 10 bases between the two ends. The chain's CDR3 is CASSPGRSNTGELFF. CDR3 nucleotide sequence: TGTGCCAGCAGTCCGGGACGGTCGAACACCGGGGAGCTGTTTTTT.

The chain uses TRBV28 and TRBJ2-5; D uncertain. This CDR3 region has 14 residues. V was trimmed by 7 bases and J by 4 bases, leaving 16 bases between them. Germline CDR1 MDHEN, CDR2 SYDVKM. The DNA for the CDR3 is TGTGCCAGCACCCTCGGCGTAAAGGGAGAGACCCAGTACTTC. It translates to CASTLGVKGETQYF.

J is TRBJ2-2 and V is TRBV13; TRBD1 agrees at 8 bases. The CDR3 runs to 12 residues. Germline V gene sequence: CDR1 PRHDT, CDR2 FYEKMQ (reference sequence). V shed 5 bases and J 13 bases; nucleotides not matched to a gene: 6. CDR3 sequence: CASSLGQGALFF. Here the CDR3 DNA reads TGTGCCAGCAGCCTTGGACAGGGTGCGCTGTTTTTT.